The 30 T cell receptor beta chains below come from one sample, sequenced in a study of identifying expanded T cells in peripheral blood. This table comes from immunoSEQ multiplex PCR, and its TCRdb copy is limited to in-frame clones, with some not included. The data hold about 91,000 clones, with approximately 88% observed a single time. Input material: blood. The receptors originated from a person aged 18 to 75 in good health.

The CDR3 protein is CASSPEGYEQYF. Here the CDR3 DNA reads TGTGCCAGCTCACCTGAGGGGTACGAGCAGTACTTC. The chain links TRBV18 to TRBJ2-7, with D perhaps given as TRBD1 or TRBD2 (5 bases each). Trimming shortened V by 3 bases and J by 4 bases, and 7 bases separated the two germline ends. Germline V lookup: CDR1 KGHSH, CDR2 LQKENI. The CDR3 has 12 amino acids. Using reference TRBV18 and TRBJ2-7 for the parts outside the CDR3, the full variable domain is NAGVMQNPRHLVRRRGQEARLRCSPMKGHSHVYWYRQLPEEGLKFMVYLQKENIIDESGMPKERFSAEFPKEGPSILRIQQVVRGDSAAYFCASSPEGYEQYFGPGTRLTVT.

This clone occurred once. This chain uses TRBV5-4 with TRBJ2-5; D gene ambiguous. Deletions cut 3 bases from V and 0 bases from J, with 6 bases between. Per the germline V gene, CDR1 is SGHNT and CDR2 is YYREEE (reference sequence). CDR3 size: 13 residues. The CDR3 DNA reads as TGTGCCAGCAGCTCGGGCCACCAAGAGACCCAGTACTTC. This codes for CASSSGHQETQYF.

As for this clone: One end of the junction is discordant with germline, which a read error may explain. The rearrangement links TRBV10-1 to TRBJ2-7; D tentatively reads TRBD1 or TRBD2 (5 bases each). The CDR3 extends over 15 amino acids. Germline CDR1 reads WNHNN; CDR2 reads SYGVQD (reference sequence). The CDR3 reads CASSEWLGPRGEQYF. The CDR3 DNA follows: TGCGCCAGCAGCGAGTGGCTGGGGCCCCGGGGTGAGCAGTACTTC.

The genes are TRBV5-5 and TRBJ1-1, with a weak D call TRBD1 (6 bases). The ends were cut back, 4 bases at V and 3 bases at J, with 16 bases in the middle. Germline values: CDR1 SGHKS, CDR2 YYEKEE (reference sequence). The CDR3 runs to 15 residues. Written as DNA, the CDR3 is TGTGCCAGCAGCAAAAGGGGGGGCCTACACACTGAAGCTTTCTTT. It translates to CASSKRGGLHTEAFF.

The CDR3 DNA is TGTGCCAGCAGCTTCGGCGGGAGCTATGAGCAGTTCTTC. Its translation: CASSFGGSYEQFF. The V call is TRBV7-9, the J call TRBJ2-1; 7 nucleotides line up with TRBD2. This CDR3 is built from 13 residues. CDR1 SEHNR and CDR2 FQNEAQ come from the germline V gene (reference sequence). V shed 3 bases, J shed 8 bases, and the junction held 4 bases outside the gene matches.

The V and J genes are TRBV30 and TRBJ2-3, with D unresolved. The CDR3 runs to 13 residues. Trimming removed 1 base from V and 3 bases from J, with 8 bases in between. Germline CDR1 and CDR2: GTSNPN and SVGIG (reference sequence). CDR3 nucleotide sequence: TGTGCCTGGAGTGGACCGAGGACAGATACGCAGTATTTT. It encodes CAWSGPRTDTQYF.

Concerning this clone: The junction shows a germline mismatch at one end, possibly a read error. Other DNA sequences from this sample encode an identical CDR3 as well. This chain joins TRBV27 and TRBJ2-3, with D perhaps matching TRBD2 (6 bases). The CDR3 loop spans 14 amino acids. Per the germline V gene, CDR1 is MNHEY and CDR2 is SMNVEV (reference sequence). The CDR3 DNA is TGTGCTAGCAGTTTATTCGGGGGAGGACATACGCAGTATTTT. Amino acids: CASSLFGGGHTQYF.

This rearrangement joins TRBV7-9 to TRBJ1-2; D is uncertain. The V end was cut by 4 bases, the J end by 4 bases, with 16 bases between. The CDR3 is made up of 15 amino acids. Germline assignment: CDR1 SEHNR and CDR2 FQNEAQ (reference sequence). The CDR3 is CASSSTNRESYGYTF. The CDR3 DNA is TGTGCCAGCAGCTCAACAAACCGGGAGAGCTATGGCTACACCTTC. Based on the CDR3 plus reference TRBV7-9 and TRBJ1-2, the full variable domain is DTGVSQNPRHKITKRGQNVTFRCDPISEHNRLYWYRQTLGQGPEFLTYFQNEAQLEKSRLLSDRFSAERPKGSFSTLEIQRTEQGDSAMYLCASSSTNRESYGYTFGSGTRLTVV.

The chain links TRBV10-2 to TRBJ2-3, with 9 bases identical to TRBD2. V shed 4 bases, J shed 1 base, and the junction held 6 bases outside the gene matches. The germline V gene has CDR1 WSHSY and CDR2 SAAADI. The CDR3 is 16 residues long. The CDR3 DNA sequence: TGCGCCAGCAGTGGTCAAGCGGGAGGAGGCACAGATACGCAGTATTTT. It codes for CASSGQAGGGTDTQYF.

This chain links TRBV15 with TRBJ1-1, with TRBD1 matching over 9 bases. V gave up 5 bases and J gave up 4 bases; unmatched junction bases: 5. This CDR3 spans 14 amino acids. Germline V gives CDR1 LNHNV, CDR2 YYDKDF (reference sequence). The DNA for the CDR3 is TGTGCCACCAGCGGGGACAGGGTGCCCACTGAAGCTTTCTTT. This codes for CATSGDRVPTEAFF.

This chain joins TRBV19 and TRBJ2-3; weak D call: TRBD1 (6 bases). The CDR3 runs 12 residues. V shed 10 bases and J shed 5 bases, with 13 bases lying between them. Germline V gives CDR1 LNHDA, CDR2 SQIVND (reference sequence). The CDR3 DNA follows: TGTGCCACACAGGGTTTTCGAGATACGCAGTATTTT. Its translation is CATQGFRDTQYF.

V gene TRBV27 combines with J gene TRBJ2-2, with a tentative D call TRBD2 (6 bases). Germline CDR1 MNHEY, CDR2 SMNVEV (reference sequence). V lost 6 bases and J 0 bases, leaving 8 bases between the germline ends. The CDR3 covers 14 residues. The CDR3 here is CASSGSPNTGELFF. In DNA, the CDR3 is TGTGCCAGCAGCGGGAGTCCGAACACCGGGGAGCTGTTTTTT.

This chain connects TRBV5-6 to TRBJ1-6; a weak D match, TRBD1 (5 bases). Between the trimmed V and J ends, which lost 1 base and 7 bases, there was a span of 18 bases. Per the germline V gene, CDR1 is SGHDT and CDR2 is YYEEEE. CDR3 length: 17 residues. CDR3 region: CASSLWGLRTGNSPLHF. The CDR3 DNA sequence: TGTGCCAGCAGCTTGTGGGGACTCAGGACGGGGAATTCACCCCTCCACTTT. Combining the CDR3 with reference TRBV5-6 and TRBJ1-6 gives the whole variable domain DAGVTQSPTHLIKTRGQQVTLRCSPKSGHDTVSWYQQALGQGPQFIFQYYEEEERQRGNFPDRFSGHQFPNYSSELNVNALLLGDSALYLCASSLWGLRTGNSPLHFGNGTRLTVT.

This clone was counted a single time. The chain links TRBV11-3 to TRBJ2-7, with 7 bases identical to TRBD1. J gave up 6 bases and V 1 base, and 6 bases lay outside the gene matches. This CDR3 comprises 14 residues. The germline V gene has CDR1 SGHNT and CDR2 YENEEA. CDR3 coding DNA: TGTGCCAGCAGCTTAGCAGGCCCAGGGGGCGAGCAGTACTTC. Translation: CASSLAGPGGEQYF.

This clone was found once. V is TRBV19 and J is TRBJ2-3, with 9 positions matching TRBD1. The ends lost 8 bases at V and 4 bases at J; junction bases unmatched: 10. The CDR3 runs 15 residues. Germline values: CDR1 LNHDA, CDR2 SQIVND (reference sequence). CDR3 region: CASQNRGRVADTQYF. The CDR3 DNA reads TGTGCCAGTCAGAACAGGGGGCGGGTAGCAGATACGCAGTATTTT. The entire variable domain, with the rest obtained from reference TRBV19 and TRBJ2-3, is as follows: DGGITQSPKYLFRKEGQNVTLSCEQNLNHDAMYWYRQDPGQGLRLIYYSQIVNDFQKGDIAEGYSVSREKKESFPLTVTSAQKNPTAFYLCASQNRGRVADTQYFGPGTRLTVL.

The chain has TRBV4-3 and TRBJ2-3, with D unresolved. The V gene lost 0 bases and the J gene lost 2 bases, with 9 bases spanning the gap. The CDR3 covers 15 residues. Germline lookup yields CDR1 LGHNA and CDR2 YSLEER. The CDR3 reads CASSQEERPTDTQYF. CDR3 bases: TGCGCCAGCAGCCAAGAAGAGCGACCCACAGATACGCAGTATTTT.

The V call is TRBV30, the J call TRBJ2-7, with 7 nucleotides matching TRBD2. There are 12 residues in the CDR3. V shed 1 base and J 5 bases; nucleotides not matched to a gene: 2. Germline CDR1 reads GTSNPN; CDR2 reads SVGIG (reference sequence). CDR3 in amino acids: CAWSAGGNEQYF. For the CDR3, the DNA is TGTGCCTGGAGTGCGGGGGGAAACGAGCAGTACTTC.

This clone appeared a single time. This chain uses TRBV6-1 with TRBJ2-7; D may be TRBD2 (6 bases). Deletions cut 5 bases from V and 4 bases from J, with 12 bases between. This CDR3 region has 13 residues. CDR1 is MNHNS, CDR2 SASEGT, per germline. The CDR3 bases are TGTGCCAGCAGTCAGGTCGGGGGATACGAGCAGTACTTC. It translates to CASSQVGGYEQYF.

The J gene is TRBJ2-7, the V gene TRBV9, with 11 nucleotides matching TRBD1. Germline-derived CDR1 and CDR2 are SGDLS and YYNGEE. V lost 4 bases and J lost 3; bases outside the gene matches: 6. The CDR3 runs 15 residues. The DNA for the CDR3 is TGTGCCAGCAGCTTTGGGGGGACAGGGGGCTACGAGCAGTACTTC. This sequence encodes CASSFGGTGGYEQYF.

The rearrangement joins TRBV5-6 to TRBJ2-7; 8 bases agree with TRBD1. CDR3 length equals 15 residues. V lost 2 bases, J lost 1 base, and 5 bases stayed unmatched. Germline V gene lookup returns CDR1 SGHDT and CDR2 YYEEEE. The CDR3 bases are TGTGCCAGCAGCTTTCTGAACAGGGGGTCCTACGAGCAGTACTTC. Its translation: CASSFLNRGSYEQYF.

V and J are TRBV5-5 and TRBJ1-4, with 7 bases identical to TRBD1. Germline assignment: CDR1 SGHKS and CDR2 YYEKEE (reference sequence). With 4 bases clipped from V and 7 bases from J, the junction kept 10 bases outside the gene matches. This CDR3 region has 15 residues. CDR3: CASSDPQGNGEKLFF. In DNA form, the CDR3 reads TGTGCCAGCAGCGACCCACAGGGGAATGGTGAAAAACTGTTTTTT.

This clone was seen a few times. The chain couples TRBV11-2 to TRBJ1-1; D is ambiguous. CDR3 length equals 11 residues. Trimming pared 5 bases from V and 3 bases from J, leaving 4 bases between. Germline loops: CDR1 SGHAT, CDR2 FQNNGV. The CDR3 DNA sequence: TGTGCCAGCAGCCCACACACTGAAGCTTTCTTT. Protein product: CASSPHTEAFF.

This sequence joins TRBV5-5 and TRBJ1-2; maybe TRBD1 (6 bases). Trimming took off 1 base at V and 4 bases at J, with 17 bases between the two ends. The germline CDR1 and CDR2 sequences are SGHKS and YYEKEE (reference sequence). The CDR3 consists of 16 residues. Here the CDR3 reads CASSLSGGALPYGYTF. The CDR3 nucleotides read TGTGCCAGCAGCTTGTCTGGGGGCGCATTACCCTATGGCTACACCTTC.

V gene TRBV4-1 combines with J gene TRBJ2-7; D might be TRBD2 (5 bases). This CDR3 comprises 12 residues. Germline CDR1 reads MGHRA; CDR2 reads YSYEKL. V was pared by 2 bases and J by 5 bases, with 7 bases between. The CDR3 is CASSQNGNEQYF. CDR3 DNA sequence: TGCGCCAGCAGCCAAAACGGGAACGAGCAGTACTTC.

The chain links TRBV4-3 to TRBJ2-7; tentatively, D is TRBD2 (5 bases). The CDR3 covers 15 residues. Germline-derived CDR1 and CDR2 are LGHNA and YSLEER. V was cut by 0 bases and J by 3 bases, with 12 bases left in between. The CDR3 loop is CASSQDILVVYEQYF. As DNA, the CDR3 is TGCGCCAGCAGCCAAGATATACTAGTAGTCTACGAGCAGTACTTC.

The rearrangement uses TRBV6-1 and TRBJ2-1; D perhaps matches TRBD2 (6 bases). The CDR3 runs 15 residues. Trimming pared 7 bases from V and 3 bases from J, leaving 16 bases between. Per germline, CDR1 MNHNS and CDR2 SASEGT. The CDR3 protein is CASTQHGGFYNEQFF. As DNA, the CDR3 is TGTGCCAGCACCCAACATGGGGGGTTCTACAATGAGCAGTTCTTC.

The chain links TRBV4-1 to TRBJ2-7; TRBD2 aligns across 7 bases. The CDR3 length is 15 residues. V shed 2 bases, J shed 0 bases, and the junction held 4 bases outside the gene matches. CDR1 MGHRA and CDR2 YSYEKL come from the germline V gene. CDR3: CASSQIQRGSYEQYF. CDR3 sequence (DNA): TGCGCCAGCAGCCAAATCCAGCGGGGCTCCTACGAGCAGTACTTC.

The genes are TRBV5-6 and TRBJ2-1, with 13 bases lining up with TRBD2. The CDR3 totals 14 residues. V lost 3 bases to trimming and J lost 7 bases; unmatched junction nucleotides: 1. Germline V lookup: CDR1 SGHDT, CDR2 YYEEEE. CDR3: CASSSGLAGNEQFF. CDR3 coding DNA: TGTGCCAGCAGCTCGGGACTAGCGGGGAATGAGCAGTTCTTC.

The genes are TRBV5-5 and TRBJ1-4, with a weak D call TRBD1 (6 bases). CDR3 length: 18 residues. CDR1 is SGHKS, CDR2 YYEKEE, per germline (reference sequence). Trimming removed 0 bases from V and 0 bases from J, with 15 bases in between. The CDR3 DNA is TGTGCCAGCAGCTTGGTTATCAGGGGTACGGCAACTAATGAAAAACTGTTTTTT. The encoded protein is CASSLVIRGTATNEKLFF. The full variable domain, completed using reference TRBV5-5 and TRBJ1-4, is DAGVTQSPTHLIKTRGQQVTLRCSPISGHKSVSWYQQVLGQGPQFIFQYYEKEERGRGNFPDRFSARQFPNYSSELNVNALLLGDSALYLCASSLVIRGTATNEKLFFGSGTQLSVL.

This sequence joins TRBV6-6 and TRBJ1-4; unclear D gene. Deletions cut 8 bases from V and 0 bases from J, with 7 bases between. The CDR3 totals 13 residues. Germline CDR1 is MNHNY and CDR2 is SVGAGI (reference sequence). The CDR3 spells CASSKTTNEKLFF. Here the CDR3 DNA reads TGTGCCAGCTCCAAGACAACTAATGAAAAACTGTTTTTT.